This entry lists 19 T cell receptor beta chains sequenced from one sample in a study of T-cell memory formation after mild COVID-19. TCRdb used MiXCR to reprocess the 5' RACE reads, holding one entry per CDR3 protein. The sample carries 400,000 to 500,000 distinct CDR3 sequences, less than 25% recorded once. Sequencing input: PBMCs or a T cell subset sorted from them (not recorded which). The receptors shown here come from an adult woman who had mild COVID-19 (a few samples of this study predate the infection). Cell type and time point are not known.

This clonotype turned up a few times. V gene TRBV6-5 combines with J gene TRBJ1-2; the match to TRBD1 covers 8 bases. V shed 5 bases and J 7 bases; nucleotides not matched to a gene: 9. Per the germline V gene, CDR1 is MNHEY and CDR2 is SVGAGI. The CDR3 is 14 amino acids. DNA of the CDR3: TGTGCCAGCAGTACGAAGACAGGGGCTGGTGGCTACACCTTC. It encodes CASSTKTGAGGYTF.

The CDR3 bases are TGTGCCAGCAATGCGGCTCGGGGGCCGACCACTGAAGCTTTCTTT. Translated, it gives CASNAARGPTTEAFF. This chain uses TRBV5-4 with TRBJ1-1; perhaps TRBD1 as D (6 bases). Trimming shortened V by 6 bases and J by 4 bases, and 19 bases separated the two germline ends. The CDR3 has 15 amino acids. The germline CDR1 and CDR2 sequences are SGHNT and YYREEE (reference sequence).

This clonotype has just a few counts. The chain recombines TRBV7-6 with TRBJ2-6; no firm D call. CDR3 length: 16 residues. V lost 1 base and J 4 bases, leaving 11 bases between the germline ends. CDR1 is SGHVS and CDR2 is FNYEAQ in the germline V gene. This CDR3 reads CASSLEVGGGANVLTF. The CDR3 DNA reads TGTGCCAGCAGCTTAGAGGTGGGCGGAGGGGCCAACGTCCTGACTTTC.

The gene calls are TRBV6-5 and TRBJ2-7; possible D gene TRBD2, 6 bases. V lost 0 bases and J lost 2, with 11 bases in between. The germline gives CDR1 MNHEY, CDR2 SVGAGI. There are 15 residues in the CDR3. CDR3 protein: CASSYSPSGPYEQYF. CDR3 coding DNA: TGTGCCAGCAGTTACTCGCCCAGCGGGCCCTACGAGCAGTACTTC.

This chain links TRBV7-2 with TRBJ2-3; TRBD1 might be the D (6 bases). Trimming removed 8 bases at V and 2 bases at J, with 17 bases between. CDR3 length: 15 residues. Germline V gene data show CDR1 as SGHTA and CDR2 as FQGNSA. The CDR3: CASQDRLGFTDTQYF. The CDR3 bases are TGTGCCAGCCAAGACAGGCTAGGTTTCACAGATACGCAGTATTTT.

This clonotype has just a few counts. The rearrangement links TRBV29-1 to TRBJ1-1; 7 bases fit TRBD1. CDR1 is SQVTM, CDR2 ANQGSEA, per germline. The CDR3 covers 13 residues. V trimming: 4 bases; J trimming: 1 base; junction bases outside the gene matches: 3. The CDR3: CSVAGTENTEAFF. CDR3 nucleotide sequence: TGCAGCGTTGCCGGGACAGAGAACACTGAAGCTTTCTTT.

In this sample, this clonotype turned up a few times. The V call is TRBV29-1, the J call TRBJ1-1; D might be TRBD1 (6 bases). The CDR3 spans 14 residues. V lost 1 base to trimming and J lost 3 bases, with 12 bases between them. Germline CDR1 and CDR2: SQVTM and ANQGSEA. Here the CDR3 DNA reads TGCAGCGTTGAAGGGCGGAGGGGGGACACTGAAGCTTTCTTT. It specifies CSVEGRRGDTEAFF.

This clonotype was recorded a few times. This chain's CDR3 is CASSLAVRSTDTQYF. CDR3 DNA sequence: TGTGCCAGCAGCTTAGCGGTCCGGAGCACAGATACGCAGTATTTT. V gene TRBV7-2 combines with J gene TRBJ2-3; unclear D gene. The germline V and J ends were trimmed by 0 bases and 0 bases, with 7 bases remaining between them. The CDR3 spans 15 residues. Germline V CDR1 and CDR2: SGHTA, FQGNSA.

This clonotype was seen a few times. The V call is TRBV9, the J call TRBJ2-1; D gene uncertain. V dropped 0 bases and J dropped 4 bases, with 8 bases sitting between them. The CDR3 covers 14 residues. Germline values: CDR1 SGDLS, CDR2 YYNGEE. The CDR3 nucleotides are TGTGCCAGCAGCGTAGAATCCAAATACAATGAGCAGTTCTTC. The encoded protein is CASSVESKYNEQFF.

The chain joins TRBV24-1 to TRBJ2-1, with 7 bases that match TRBD2. The V segment lost 4 bases and the J segment 6 bases; nucleotides outside the gene matches: 8. The CDR3 contains 15 residues. Germline CDR1 is KGHDR and CDR2 is SFDVKD. CDR3 protein: CATSDPTGGFNEQFF. The DNA for the CDR3 is TGTGCCACCAGTGACCCTACCGGGGGGTTCAATGAGCAGTTCTTC.

The chain has TRBV15 and TRBJ2-1; D uncertain. V was shortened by 0 bases and J by 5 bases, with 8 bases between the two germline ends. Germline loops: CDR1 LNHNV, CDR2 YYDKDF (reference sequence). This CDR3 is built from 14 residues. Here the CDR3 reads CATSRDGRDNEQFF. The CDR3 nucleotides read TGTGCCACCAGCAGAGATGGCCGGGACAATGAGCAGTTCTTC.

The V and J genes are TRBV15 and TRBJ1-1; D is undetermined. The CDR3 totals 16 residues. V lost 1 base and J 0 bases, leaving 12 bases between the germline ends. The germline V gene encodes CDR1 LNHNV and CDR2 YYDKDF (reference sequence). The CDR3 reads CATSRGEGIMNTEAFF. CDR3 coding DNA: TGTGCCACCAGCAGAGGTGAGGGTATCATGAACACTGAAGCTTTCTTT.

The V and J genes are TRBV12-3 or TRBV12-4 and TRBJ2-2, with 14 bases identical to TRBD2. The CDR3 is made up of 20 amino acids. With 3 bases clipped from V and 6 bases from J, the junction kept 15 bases outside the gene matches. CDR3: CASSFRARLAGGSLAGELFF. As DNA, the CDR3 is TGTGCCAGCAGTTTTCGAGCCCGACTAGCGGGAGGGTCCTTGGCCGGGGAGCTGTTTTTT.

This clonotype occurred a few times. The CDR3 nucleotides read TGCGCCAGCAGCCAAGGAGGTTTTAATGAAAAACTGTTTTTT. Translating gives CASSQGGFNEKLFF. This chain connects TRBV4-3 to TRBJ1-4; D unclear. The germline CDR1 and CDR2 sequences are LGHNA and YSLEER. V lost 1 base to trimming and J lost 4 bases, with 7 bases between them. The length of the CDR3 is 14 residues.

The rearrangement links TRBV12-3 or TRBV12-4 to TRBJ2-6; no definite D call. This CDR3 is built from 15 residues. V was clipped by 1 base and J by 0 bases, with 4 bases between them. CDR3 protein: CASSLVDSGANVLTF. CDR3 DNA: TGTGCCAGCAGTTTAGTGGACTCTGGGGCCAACGTCCTGACTTTC.

The V call is TRBV4-1, the J call TRBJ2-3; the D gene is possibly TRBD2 (6 bases). This CDR3 comprises 18 residues. Germline V gene data show CDR1 as MGHRA and CDR2 as YSYEKL. Deletions cut 4 bases from V and 1 base from J, with 21 bases between. The CDR3, as DNA: TGCGCCAGCAGCCGTCCCGGGACTGGTCCCTGGGGCACAGATACGCAGTATTTT. Its translation is CASSRPGTGPWGTDTQYF.

The V call is TRBV6-5, the J call TRBJ1-1; D is unclear. The V end lost 0 bases, the J end lost 0 bases, and 14 bases lay between the germline ends. This CDR3 is built from 17 residues. From germline, CDR1 is MNHEY and CDR2 SVGAGI. CDR3 sequence reads: CASSYSAPARLNTEAFF. CDR3 nucleotides: TGTGCCAGCAGTTACTCCGCCCCCGCCAGGCTGAACACTGAAGCTTTCTTT.

The chain combines TRBV18 with TRBJ1-1; unclear D gene. Germline V gene lookup returns CDR1 KGHSH and CDR2 LQKENI. The CDR3 is 15 amino acids. V lost 6 bases to trimming and J lost 1 base, with 15 bases between them. CDR3 amino acids: CASSRTTTPNTEAFF. The CDR3 nucleotides read TGTGCCAGCTCCCGGACGACTACTCCGAACACTGAAGCTTTCTTT.

This chain uses TRBV5-1 with TRBJ2-3, with 12 bases that match TRBD2. The germline V gene encodes CDR1 SGHRS and CDR2 YFSETQ. CDR3 length equals 16 residues. After removal of 3 bases from V and 4 bases from J, the junction contained 6 bases not matched to a gene. The CDR3 is CASSSPSGGAADTQYF. The CDR3 coding sequence is TGCGCCAGCAGCTCGCCTAGCGGGGGGGCCGCAGATACGCAGTATTTT.